Below are 28 T cell receptor beta chains sequenced from a single sample in a study of T-cell memory formation after mild COVID-19. TCRdb reprocessed the 5' RACE reads via MiXCR and lists one record per CDR3 protein. The sample yields 250,000 to 300,000 distinct CDR3 sequences, under 8.5% seen once. The sample was PBMCs or a T cell subset sorted from them (not recorded which). The source is a man between 18 and 29 years old who had mild COVID-19 (a few samples of this study predate the infection). Cell type and time point are not known.

The CDR3 nucleotides read TGTGCCAGCAGCCCCGGGCCGGGAAGCTCCTACAATGAGCAGTTCTTC. Amino acid sequence: CASSPGPGSSYNEQFF. The J gene is TRBJ2-1, the V gene TRBV7-3; D is possibly TRBD2 (5 bases). Germline-derived CDR1 and CDR2 are SGHTA and FQGTGA. This CDR3 contains 16 residues. Deletions cut 5 bases from V and 0 bases from J, with 14 bases between.

The V call is TRBV6-5, the J call TRBJ1-2; maybe TRBD1 (5 bases). Looked up from germline, CDR1 is MNHEY and CDR2 is SVGAGI. Trimming stripped 8 bases from V and 7 bases from J, with 17 bases between. There are 13 residues in the CDR3. CDR3 protein: CASVGAGRLGYTF. DNA for the CDR3: TGTGCCAGCGTAGGGGCAGGGAGGCTTGGCTACACCTTC.

The sample holds many counts of this clonotype. This sequence joins TRBV7-6 and TRBJ1-5; no clear D gene. Per germline, CDR1 SGHVS and CDR2 FNYEAQ. With 1 base removed from V and 0 bases from J, the gap between germline ends came to 7 bases. There are 15 residues in the CDR3. CDR3 residues: CASSLGGNSNQPQHF. CDR3 coding DNA: TGTGCCAGCAGCTTAGGGGGTAATAGCAATCAGCCCCAGCATTTT.

Ten or more counts support this clonotype. The chain uses TRBV5-1 and TRBJ1-1, with D unclear. Germline loops: CDR1 SGHRS, CDR2 YFSETQ. Trimming stripped 0 bases from V and 4 bases from J, with 13 bases between. The CDR3 has 15 residues. The CDR3 DNA is TGCGCCAGCAGCTTGGATGGGGTCGGAGGCACTGAAGCTTTCTTT. It translates to CASSLDGVGGTEAFF.

This clonotype came up many times. Here the CDR3 DNA reads TGTGCCAGCAGCCAGGGCCCTGAGCCCTACGAGCAGTACTTC. This codes for CASSQGPEPYEQYF. The chain joins TRBV5-5 to TRBJ2-7, with TRBD1 as a possible D gene (5 bases). The CDR3 is 14 residues long. Germline CDR1 is SGHKS and CDR2 is YYEKEE (reference sequence). V lost 4 bases, J lost 2 bases, and 13 bases lay in between.

This clonotype was picked up a small number of times. The chain employs TRBV9 and TRBJ2-2, with 10 bases fitting TRBD1. The V segment lost 4 bases and the J segment 6 bases; nucleotides outside the gene matches: 9. This CDR3 spans 16 amino acids. CDR1 SGDLS and CDR2 YYNGEE come from the germline V gene. CDR3 loop: CASSSWDRGPAGELFF. The CDR3, as DNA: TGTGCCAGCAGCTCCTGGGACAGGGGTCCGGCCGGGGAGCTGTTTTTT.

This chain joins TRBV20-1 and TRBJ2-3, with D perhaps matching TRBD2 (5 bases). Germline V lookup: CDR1 DFQATT, CDR2 SNEGSKA (reference sequence). Trimming shortened V by 5 bases and J by 4 bases, and 10 bases separated the two germline ends. This CDR3 region has 12 residues. The CDR3 loop reads CSARRRADTQYF. The CDR3 nucleotides are TGCAGTGCTCGCCGGCGGGCAGATACGCAGTATTTT.

The chain recombines TRBV7-2 with TRBJ1-1; no clear D gene. There are 14 residues in the CDR3. V lost 0 bases to trimming and J lost 7 bases, with 12 bases between them. Germline lookup yields CDR1 SGHTA and CDR2 FQGNSA. The CDR3: CASSLAQVVHEAFF. CDR3 DNA sequence: TGTGCCAGCAGCTTAGCTCAGGTCGTTCATGAAGCTTTCTTT.

This clonotype has just a few counts. CDR3 loop: CASSSLRGGNEKLFF. The CDR3 DNA is TGTGCCAGCAGCTCACTAAGGGGTGGTAATGAAAAACTGTTTTTT. The chain is built from TRBV11-2 and TRBJ1-4, with D possibly matching TRBD1 (5 bases). Germline V gene data show CDR1 as SGHAT and CDR2 as FQNNGV. V lost 4 bases to trimming and J lost 4 bases, with 13 bases between them. The CDR3 runs 15 residues.

This clonotype has more than one count but fewer than ten. The chain employs TRBV3-1 and TRBJ2-7; 10 bases agree with TRBD1. The CDR3 totals 13 residues. Germline lookup yields CDR1 LGHDT and CDR2 YNNKEL (reference sequence). Unmatched junction bases numbered 7, after V lost 5 bases and J lost 9 bases. The CDR3 DNA reads TGTGCCAGCAGCGCCGGACAGGGGGAGGGGCAGTACTTC. Translation gives CASSAGQGEGQYF.

The chain links TRBV20-1 to TRBJ1-1, with a tentative D call TRBD1 (5 bases). The germline V gene has CDR1 DFQATT and CDR2 SNEGSKA (reference sequence). With 0 bases removed from V and 3 bases from J, the gap between germline ends came to 8 bases. CDR3 size: 13 residues. In DNA form, the CDR3 reads TGCAGTGCTAGAGACAGGGTAGACACTGAAGCTTTCTTT. Protein product: CSARDRVDTEAFF.

The sample holds a few counts of this clonotype. The genes are TRBV12-3 or TRBV12-4 and TRBJ2-3, with a possible D match to TRBD2 (5 bases). This CDR3 is built from 17 residues. Trimming took 2 bases from V and 2 from J, leaving 17 bases between them. The CDR3 loop reads CASSLLGGLYATDTQYF. The CDR3 DNA reads TGTGCCAGCAGTTTACTCGGTGGACTCTACGCCACAGATACGCAGTATTTT.

This chain uses TRBV25-1 with TRBJ2-3; the D is unclear. The V gene's germline CDR1 is MGHDK and CDR2 SYGVNS. Deletions cut 2 bases from V and 11 bases from J, with 14 bases between. CDR3 length: 13 residues. This chain's CDR3 is CASSEGWASLQYF. The CDR3 DNA sequence: TGTGCCAGCAGTGAAGGCTGGGCTAGTCTGCAGTATTTT.

The J gene is TRBJ2-2, the V gene TRBV7-3; 8 bases line up with TRBD1. Germline lookup yields CDR1 SGHTA and CDR2 FQGTGA. The CDR3 loop spans 14 amino acids. Trimming took 4 bases from V and 6 from J; bases not matched to a gene: 4. In DNA, the CDR3 is TGTGCCAGCAGCTCGCAGACAGGGGCCGGGGAGCTGTTTTTT. As protein: CASSSQTGAGELFF. Together with reference TRBV7-3 and TRBJ2-2, the CDR3 gives the full variable domain: GAGVSQTPSNKVTEKGKYVELRCDPISGHTALYWYRQSLGQGPEFLIYFQGTGAADDSGLPNDRFFAVRPEGSVSTLKIQRTERGDSAVYLCASSSQTGAGELFFGEGSRLTVL.

Of note for this clonotype: The junction shows a germline mismatch at one end, possibly a read error. CDR3 protein: CASGRGRTVELFF. The CDR3 bases are TGCGCCAGCGGCAGGGGTCGCACCGTGGAGCTGTTTTTT. V and J are TRBV5-1 and TRBJ2-2, with D maybe TRBD1 (6 bases). CDR1 SGHRS and CDR2 YFSETQ come from the germline V gene. This CDR3 has 13 residues.

The chain has TRBV18 and TRBJ2-1, with TRBD2 identical over 10 bases. Germline V CDR1 and CDR2: KGHSH, LQKENI. The CDR3 sequence is 16 residues long. With V trimmed by 3 bases and J by 6 bases, 8 bases remained unmatched. The CDR3 sequence: CASSPLGAGGANEQFF. The DNA of the CDR3 is TGTGCCAGCTCACCTTTAGGAGCGGGGGGGGCCAATGAGCAGTTCTTC. Supplemented by reference TRBV18 and TRBJ2-1, the full variable domain reads NAGVMQNPRHLVRRRGQEARLRCSPMKGHSHVYWYRQLPEEGLKFMVYLQKENIIDESGMPKERFSAEFPKEGPSILRIQQVVRGDSAAYFCASSPLGAGGANEQFFGPGTRLTVL.

The chain recombines TRBV18 with TRBJ2-7, with D unclear. The length of the CDR3 is 13 residues. Germline V gene data show CDR1 as KGHSH and CDR2 as LQKENI. Trimming left V 2 bases short and J 6 bases short, with 11 bases between. CDR3 nucleotide sequence: TGTGCCAGCTCACCAACCGCATCTCGCGAGCAGTACGTC. Translated, it gives CASSPTASREQYV.

The rearrangement uses TRBV2 and TRBJ2-3; 7 bases match TRBD1. CDR1 is SNHLY and CDR2 is FYNNEI in the germline V gene. V trimming: 7 bases; J trimming: 6 bases; junction bases outside the gene matches: 19. CDR3 size: 17 residues. The CDR3 DNA is TGTGCCAGCACCCCGGCATTGGGGACAGTGTGGTCGGATACGCAGTATTTT. Protein product: CASTPALGTVWSDTQYF.

In this sample, this clonotype turned up once. This chain connects TRBV6-5 to TRBJ1-1, with 10 bases aligning to TRBD1. Germline V gene sequence: CDR1 MNHEY, CDR2 SVGAGI. The CDR3 runs to 17 residues. V was pared by 2 bases and J by 11 bases, with 17 bases of the junction left unmatched. The CDR3 region has the DNA TGTGCCAGCAGTTACCTTTCCGGGACAGGGGCAACGGTGGGGGCTTTCTTT. Translating it yields CASSYLSGTGATVGAFF.

This clonotype was counted only a few times. The chain carries TRBV5-1 and TRBJ2-3; D is unclear. The V gene's germline CDR1 is SGHRS and CDR2 YFSETQ. Trimming pared 4 bases from V and 2 bases from J, leaving 11 bases between. This CDR3 has 14 amino acids. The CDR3 loop reads CASSPTTDTDTQYF. CDR3 sequence (DNA): TGCGCCAGCAGCCCCACGACGGACACAGATACGCAGTATTTT.

This clonotype has just a few counts. The rearrangement links TRBV7-9 to TRBJ1-5; TRBD1 is a possible D gene (5 bases). Germline V gene lookup returns CDR1 SEHNR and CDR2 FQNEAQ (reference sequence). The CDR3 covers 16 residues. Trimming left V 0 bases short and J 2 bases short, with 11 bases between. The CDR3 nucleotides are TGTGCCAGCAGCTTAGCGGGAGGGGCTGGCAATCAGCCCCAGCATTTT. It is translated as CASSLAGGAGNQPQHF.

This clonotype has at least ten counts. V gene TRBV25-1 combines with J gene TRBJ1-2; 7 positions agree with TRBD1. The CDR3 is 12 amino acids. J lost 7 bases, V lost 7 bases, and 6 bases had no gene match. Germline values: CDR1 MGHDK, CDR2 SYGVNS. CDR3 in amino acids: CASNRGWGGYTF. In DNA form, the CDR3 reads TGTGCCAGCAACAGGGGCTGGGGTGGCTACACCTTC.

This clonotype came up a few times. The gene calls are TRBV6-4 and TRBJ1-1, with D uncertain. The germline gives CDR1 MRHNA, CDR2 SNTAGT. Trimming cost V 2 bases and J 1 base, with 5 bases left between them. This CDR3 region has 13 residues. The CDR3 DNA reads as TGTGCCAGCAGTGACCGTGGGAACACTGAAGCTTTCTTT. This gives the protein CASSDRGNTEAFF.

This clonotype was observed a few times. This chain links TRBV6-1 with TRBJ1-6, with a possible D match to TRBD1 (5 bases). There are 13 residues in the CDR3. V gave up 1 base and J gave up 8 bases, with 6 bases separating them. CDR1 and CDR2 from the germline V gene are MNHNS and SASEGT. Here the CDR3 reads CASSEGGYSPLHF. The CDR3 DNA reads TGTGCCAGCAGTGAAGGGGGCTATTCACCCCTCCACTTT.

The V and J genes are TRBV6-6 and TRBJ1-3; 7 nucleotides line up with TRBD1. Germline lookup yields CDR1 MNHNY and CDR2 SVGAGI (reference sequence). V dropped 11 bases and J dropped 0; count of bases not matched to a gene: 13. This CDR3 comprises 16 residues. In DNA, the CDR3 is TGTGCCTCCCGGGACAGCCTCCAAACCTCTGGAAACACCATATATTTT. Protein product: CASRDSLQTSGNTIYF.

This clonotype came up many times. The chain carries TRBV29-1 and TRBJ2-3; tentative D call: TRBD2 (5 bases). Germline CDR1 reads SQVTM; CDR2 reads ANQGSEA. The CDR3 is made up of 12 amino acids. V was clipped by 1 base and J by 5 bases, with 7 bases between them. This CDR3 reads CSVEGGGDTQYF. Here the CDR3 DNA reads TGCAGCGTTGAAGGAGGAGGAGATACGCAGTATTTT.

In its sample, this clonotype was seen many times. The chain employs TRBV12-3 or TRBV12-4 and TRBJ2-3; no clear D. The ends were cut back, 6 bases at V and 6 bases at J, with 10 bases in the middle. The CDR3 length is 12 residues. The CDR3 protein is CASRSLWDTQYF. In nucleotides, the CDR3 is TGTGCCAGCAGGTCACTTTGGGATACGCAGTATTTT.

The CDR3 DNA is TGTGCCAGCAGCTCCCCGGACGCAAACTCCTACGAGCAGTACGTC. As protein: CASSSPDANSYEQYV. The chain combines TRBV7-3 with TRBJ2-7; D unresolved. This CDR3 is built from 15 residues. Trimming cost V 4 bases and J 0 bases, with 13 bases left between them. CDR1 and CDR2 (germline): SGHTA, FQGTGA.